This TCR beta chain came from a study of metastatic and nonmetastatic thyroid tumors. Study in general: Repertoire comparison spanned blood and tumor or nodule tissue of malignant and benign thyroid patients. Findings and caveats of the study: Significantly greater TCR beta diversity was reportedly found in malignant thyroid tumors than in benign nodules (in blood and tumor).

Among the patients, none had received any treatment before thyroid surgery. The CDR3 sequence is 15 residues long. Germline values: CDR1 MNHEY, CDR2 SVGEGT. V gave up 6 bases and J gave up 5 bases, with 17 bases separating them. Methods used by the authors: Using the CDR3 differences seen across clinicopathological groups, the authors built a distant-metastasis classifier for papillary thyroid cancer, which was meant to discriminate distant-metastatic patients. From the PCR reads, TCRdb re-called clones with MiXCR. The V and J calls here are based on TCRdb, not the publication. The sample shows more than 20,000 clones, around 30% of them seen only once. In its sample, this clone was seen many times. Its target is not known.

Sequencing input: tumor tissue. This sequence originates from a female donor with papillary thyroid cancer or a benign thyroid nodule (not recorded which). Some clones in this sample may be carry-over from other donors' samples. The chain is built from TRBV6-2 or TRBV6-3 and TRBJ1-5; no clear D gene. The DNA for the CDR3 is TGTGCCAGCAGCCTCAACGCGGCGCGAGATCAGCCCCAGCATTTT. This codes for CASSLNAARDQPQHF.